This T cell receptor (beta chain) is drawn from a study of T-cell memory formation after mild COVID-19 (dated by TCRdb to the early 2020s). For context, the study as a whole: TCR sequence clusters from the two donors were largely donor specific. In two donors, T-cell clones that expanded and contracted after mild COVID-19 were followed by sequencing TCRalpha and TCRbeta repertoires longitudinally. The cohort comprised two young, previously healthy adult volunteers, one female and one male.

Based on the germline V gene (reference sequence), the CDR1 and CDR2 sequences are LNHNV and YYDKDF. From the cysteine up to the phenylalanine, the CDR3 has a length of 18 residues. Solely the CDR3 DNA is kept, with 54 bases framed from the first base. V trim: 0 bases; J trim: 7 bases; unmatched bases: 15. Results and caveats for the whole study, not just this receptor: SARS-CoV-2 specificity was not confirmed for the second-wave clones peaking on day 37. Clones that contracted from day 15 to 85 showed balanced CD4/CD8 phenotypes, whereas a second wave of clones that expanded from day 15 to 37 leaned towards CD4+. The study covered only two mild cases, and larger cohorts including severe cases with pre-infection samples were considered necessary. The detection of some responding clones in pre-infection memory suggests that pre-existing cross-reactive memory T cells joined the SARS-CoV-2 response. Contracting CD4+ clones appeared mostly in the CM and EM memory subsets, whereas CD8+ clones were enriched in EMRA.

A note on this clonotype: There is no known antigen for this receptor. No quality values exist for individual bases; no much larger clone is one base distant.

Ficoll-Paque density gradient centrifugation was the method used to isolate PBMCs. Sequencing took place on an Illumina NovaSeq 6000. Using 5'RACE with constant-segment primers, TCRalpha and TCRbeta cDNA libraries were constructed, with sample barcodes and unique molecular identifiers added in the process. Trizol reagent was used to extract RNA from every sample. Library amplification was performed in two PCR steps, and a second sample barcode and Illumina TruSeq adapters were introduced in the second step. Libraries were sequenced on an Illumina NovaSeq with 2 x 150 bp paired-end reads. The original pipeline was this. With migec v1.2.7, reads were demultiplexed and then collapsed into UMI-guided consensus sequences. Using mixcr v2.1.11, UMI consensuses were aligned to TRA and TRB V and J templates and then assembled into clonotypes. A clonotype was counted as expanded or contracted only if both edgeR and NoisET called the change significant, with noise models trained on biological replicates. For edgeR calls, the cutoffs were a false discovery rate-adjusted p below 0.01 and a log2 fold-change threshold of 1. As an exploratory analysis of dynamics, max-normalized trajectories of the 1000 most abundant clonotypes were examined by PCA with hierarchical clustering. The CD4 or CD8 phenotype of responding clones was assigned using the separately sequenced CD4+ and CD8+ repertoires. Using fastp at Q25 and MiXCR, TCRdb reprocessed the public reads and kept productive beta chains. Rows are unified per CDR3 protein, each entry keeping the most common DNA and genes. TCRdb, not the authors, supplied the V and J calls. This sample gives about 350,000 distinct CDR3 sequences in total; roughly 13% of them show up just once. About 24% of the sample is held by the ten biggest clonotypes.

The sequence derives from a man younger than 35 who had mild COVID-19 (a few samples of this study predate the infection). The sample titles of this study are shuffled in the database, so cell type and time point are left out; the donor was told from shared clones. Sequences were obtained from PBMCs or a T cell subset sorted from them (not recorded which). The V and J segments used are TRBV15 and TRBJ1-1, with 9 bases aligning to TRBD1. The CDR3 in this case is CATSRDRGQGKENGEAFF. Read as DNA, the sequence is TGTGCCACCAGCAGAGATAGGGGACAGGGAAAAGAGAACGGTGAAGCTTTCTTT.